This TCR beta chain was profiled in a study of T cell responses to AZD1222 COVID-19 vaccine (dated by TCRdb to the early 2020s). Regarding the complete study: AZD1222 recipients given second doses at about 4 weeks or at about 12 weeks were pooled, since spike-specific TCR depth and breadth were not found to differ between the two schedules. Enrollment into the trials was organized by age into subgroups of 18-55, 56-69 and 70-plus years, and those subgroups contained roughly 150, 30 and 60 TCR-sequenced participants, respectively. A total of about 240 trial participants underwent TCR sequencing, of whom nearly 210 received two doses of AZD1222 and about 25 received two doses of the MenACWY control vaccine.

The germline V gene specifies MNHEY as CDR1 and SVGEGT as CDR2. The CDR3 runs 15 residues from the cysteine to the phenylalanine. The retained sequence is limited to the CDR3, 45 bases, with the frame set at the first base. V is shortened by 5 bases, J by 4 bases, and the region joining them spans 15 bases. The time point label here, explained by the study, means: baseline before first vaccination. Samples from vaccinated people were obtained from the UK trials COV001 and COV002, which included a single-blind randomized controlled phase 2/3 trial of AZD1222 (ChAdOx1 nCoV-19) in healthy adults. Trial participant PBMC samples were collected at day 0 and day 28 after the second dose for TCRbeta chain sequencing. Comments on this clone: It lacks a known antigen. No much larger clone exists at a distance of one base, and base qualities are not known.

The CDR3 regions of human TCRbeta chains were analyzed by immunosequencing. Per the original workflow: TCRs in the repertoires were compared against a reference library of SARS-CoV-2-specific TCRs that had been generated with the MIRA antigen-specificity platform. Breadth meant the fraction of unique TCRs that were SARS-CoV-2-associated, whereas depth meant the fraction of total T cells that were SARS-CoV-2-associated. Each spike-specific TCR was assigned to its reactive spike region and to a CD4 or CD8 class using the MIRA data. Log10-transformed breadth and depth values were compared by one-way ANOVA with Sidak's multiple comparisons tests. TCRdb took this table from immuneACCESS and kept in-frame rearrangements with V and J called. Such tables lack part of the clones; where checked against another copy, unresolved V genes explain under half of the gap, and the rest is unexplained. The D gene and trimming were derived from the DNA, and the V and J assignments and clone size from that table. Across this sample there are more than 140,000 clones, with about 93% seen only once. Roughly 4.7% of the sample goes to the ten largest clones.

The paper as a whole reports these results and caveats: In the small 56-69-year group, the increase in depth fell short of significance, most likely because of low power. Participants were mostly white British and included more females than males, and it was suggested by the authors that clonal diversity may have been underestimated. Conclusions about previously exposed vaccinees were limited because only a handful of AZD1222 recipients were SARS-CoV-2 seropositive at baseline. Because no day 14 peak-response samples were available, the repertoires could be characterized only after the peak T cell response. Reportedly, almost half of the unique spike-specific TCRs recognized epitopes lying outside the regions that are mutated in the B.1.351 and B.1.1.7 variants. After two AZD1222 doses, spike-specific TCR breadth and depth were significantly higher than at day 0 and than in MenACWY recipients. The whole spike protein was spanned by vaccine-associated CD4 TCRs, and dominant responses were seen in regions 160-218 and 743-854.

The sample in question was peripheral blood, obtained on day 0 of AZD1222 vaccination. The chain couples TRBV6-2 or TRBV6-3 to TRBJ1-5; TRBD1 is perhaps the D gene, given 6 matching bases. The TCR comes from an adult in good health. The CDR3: CASSPGGLPNQPQHF. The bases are TGTGCCAGCAGTCCCGGGGGCCTACCAAATCAGCCCCAGCATTTT.